Below, 23 T cell receptor beta chains from the same sample are listed, as sequenced in a study of blood T cell repertoires in COVID-19. Data came from immunoSEQ multiplex PCR; TCRdb stores just in-frame clones and leaves some out. This repertoire shows 150,000 to 200,000 clones, about 79% found once; its top ten account for 26%. Sequenced sample: peripheral blood. Receptors were obtained from a woman aged 70 to 79 with acute or convalescent COVID-19.

This chain connects TRBV4-2 to TRBJ1-6, with TRBD1 identical over 9 bases. The ends lost 6 bases at V and 5 bases at J; junction bases unmatched: 17. This CDR3 has 19 amino acids. CDR1 LGHNA and CDR2 YNFKEQ come from the germline V gene. The CDR3 sequence is CASSQLYMGQGTDNSPLHF. As DNA, the CDR3 is TGTGCCAGCAGTCAATTGTATATGGGACAGGGCACGGATAATTCACCCCTCCACTTT.

The chain has TRBV4-1 and TRBJ2-3, with TRBD1 matching over 9 bases. CDR3 size: 17 residues. Trimming at V came to 3 bases and at J to 3 bases, leaving 10 bases not matched to a gene. CDR1 is MGHRA and CDR2 is YSYEKL in the germline V gene. This CDR3 reads CASSQETGTGRTDTQYF. In nucleotides, the CDR3 is TGCGCCAGCAGCCAGGAGACCGGGACAGGGAGAACAGATACGCAGTATTTT.

The rearrangement links TRBV7-3 to TRBJ2-1, with 7 nucleotides matching TRBD2. Germline CDR1 SGHTA, CDR2 FQGTGA. V shed 4 bases and J 4 bases; nucleotides not matched to a gene: 7. The CDR3 is 15 amino acids. The CDR3, as DNA: TGTGCCAGCAGCTCCCCTAGCGGTGATTACAATGAGCAGTTCTTC. It specifies CASSSPSGDYNEQFF.

The chain links TRBV19 to TRBJ2-7; D perhaps matches TRBD1 (5 bases). Trimming took off 6 bases at V and 0 bases at J, with 12 bases between the two ends. The CDR3 has 14 residues. Looked up from germline, CDR1 is LNHDA and CDR2 is SQIVND (reference sequence). CDR3 in amino acids: CASRPQDTSYEQYF. The DNA of the CDR3 is TGTGCCAGTAGGCCCCAGGACACCTCCTACGAGCAGTACTTC.

This chain links TRBV3-1 (or the pseudogene TRBV3-2) with TRBJ2-7; TRBD2 agrees at 16 bases. Germline V gene lookup returns CDR1 LGHDT and CDR2 YNNKEL (reference sequence). V shed 4 bases, J shed 0 bases, and the junction held 6 bases outside the gene matches. The CDR3 has 18 residues. CDR3 in amino acids: CASSPGLAGGISSYEQYF. CDR3 nucleotides: TGTGCCAGCAGCCCGGGACTAGCGGGAGGGATTAGCTCCTACGAGCAGTACTTC.

This chain connects TRBV7-9 to TRBJ1-1; TRBD1 agrees at 7 bases. The CDR3 totals 15 residues. Per the germline V gene, CDR1 is SEHNR and CDR2 is FQNEAQ (reference sequence). V trimming: 5 bases; J trimming: 0 bases; junction bases outside the gene matches: 6. The CDR3 coding sequence is TGTGCCAGCAGCCCGATGGACAGGATGAACACTGAAGCTTTCTTT. Encoded protein: CASSPMDRMNTEAFF.

The chain recombines TRBV15 with TRBJ2-3, with a tentative D call TRBD2 (5 bases). This CDR3 contains 15 residues. Germline V gene sequence: CDR1 LNHNV, CDR2 YYDKDF (reference sequence). Trimming left V 0 bases short and J 0 bases short, with 7 bases between. DNA for the CDR3: TGTGCCACCAGCAGAGAGTCGGGAAGCACAGATACGCAGTATTTT. It codes for CATSRESGSTDTQYF.

V and J are TRBV7-2 and TRBJ1-4; possibly TRBD1 for D (6 bases). Deletions cut 7 bases from V and 8 bases from J, with 17 bases between. The CDR3 has 14 residues. Looked up from germline, CDR1 is SGHTA and CDR2 is FQGNSA. DNA of the CDR3: TGTGCCAGCACCTGGGGGGGGGCGCGAGAAAAACTGTTTTTT. It translates to CASTWGGAREKLFF. The complete variable domain, with remaining parts taken from reference TRBV7-2 and TRBJ1-4, reads GAGVSQSPSNKVTEKGKDVELRCDPISGHTALYWYRQSLGQGLEFLIYFQGNSAPDKSGLPSDRFSAERTGGSVSTLTIQRTQQEDSAVYLCASTWGGAREKLFFGSGTQLSVL.

The J gene is TRBJ2-7, the V gene TRBV19; perhaps TRBD2 as D (5 bases). Trimming removed 4 bases at V and 6 bases at J, with 13 bases between. The V gene's germline CDR1 is LNHDA and CDR2 SQIVND (reference sequence). This CDR3 has 13 residues. The CDR3 reads CASSTGGGVEQYF. CDR3 bases: TGTGCCAGTAGTACCGGAGGTGGGGTCGAGCAGTACTTC.

This chain connects TRBV30 to TRBJ2-7; the D gene is possibly TRBD1 (6 bases). Germline assignment: CDR1 GTSNPN and CDR2 SVGIG (reference sequence). The CDR3 contains 14 residues. Trimming shortened V by 3 bases and J by 2 bases, and 14 bases separated the two germline ends. CDR3 loop: CAWSVGTITYEQYF. The CDR3 nucleotides read TGTGCCTGGAGCGTCGGGACAATTACCTACGAGCAGTACTTC.

The CDR3 DNA is TGCAGCGGGACTAGCGCCGGGGAGCTGTTTTTT. It specifies CSGTSAGELFF. The genes are TRBV29-1 and TRBJ2-2; 9 bases align to TRBD2. CDR3 length: 11 residues. The V gene end was trimmed by 7 bases and the J gene end by 6 bases; junction bases not matched to a gene: 0. The V gene's germline CDR1 is SQVTM and CDR2 ANQGSEA.

J is TRBJ2-1 and V is TRBV19; 8 nucleotides agree with TRBD2. Germline CDR1 is LNHDA and CDR2 is SQIVND (reference sequence). The ends lost 8 bases at V and 1 base at J; junction bases unmatched: 13. The CDR3 totals 17 residues. CDR3 bases: TGTGCCAGTTCCCCAGCGGGAGCCCCAAGGTCCTACAATGAGCAGTTCTTC. Its protein product is CASSPAGAPRSYNEQFF. Filled out from reference TRBV19 and TRBJ2-1, the complete variable domain reads DGGITQSPKYLFRKEGQNVTLSCEQNLNHDAMYWYRQDPGQGLRLIYYSQIVNDFQKGDIAEGYSVSREKKESFPLTVTSAQKNPTAFYLCASSPAGAPRSYNEQFFGPGTRLTVL.

This sequence joins TRBV2 and TRBJ2-6; 9 bases align to TRBD1. In germline, CDR1 is SNHLY, CDR2 FYNNEI. The CDR3 is 16 residues long. V dropped 7 bases and J dropped 2; count of bases not matched to a gene: 6. The CDR3 sequence is CASKRTGEPGANVLTF. Here the CDR3 DNA reads TGTGCCAGCAAAAGGACAGGGGAGCCTGGGGCCAACGTCCTGACTTTC.

The V and J genes are TRBV4-1 and TRBJ1-2; 8 bases match TRBD1. This CDR3 region has 17 residues. V trimming: 0 bases; J trimming: 6 bases; junction bases outside the gene matches: 12. The germline gives CDR1 MGHRA, CDR2 YSYEKL. The CDR3 sequence is CASSQEPQGGGSHGYTF. The CDR3 DNA is TGCGCCAGCAGCCAAGAGCCACAGGGGGGAGGATCACATGGCTACACCTTC.

J is TRBJ1-1 and V is TRBV20-1; the D is unclear. Per germline, CDR1 DFQATT and CDR2 SNEGSKA (reference sequence). This CDR3 comprises 11 residues. Between the trimmed V and J ends, which lost 3 bases and 2 bases, there was a span of 4 bases. The DNA of the CDR3 is TGCAGTGCTAGGAGTAACACTGAAGCTTTCTTT. This sequence encodes CSARSNTEAFF.

The table lists this clone with a count of one. V is TRBV3-1 (or the pseudogene TRBV3-2) and J is TRBJ1-5; tentatively, D is TRBD1 (6 bases). Germline CDR1 is LGHDT and CDR2 is YNNKEL (reference sequence). This CDR3 spans 14 amino acids. Trimming left V 4 bases short and J 7 bases short, with 14 bases between. The CDR3 is CASSPAGARQPQHF. The CDR3 region has the DNA TGTGCCAGCAGCCCCGCAGGGGCAAGACAGCCCCAGCATTTT.

This rearrangement joins TRBV5-5 to TRBJ2-5; perhaps TRBD1 as D (6 bases). Trimming shortened V by 1 base and J by 7 bases, and 23 bases separated the two germline ends. Germline CDR1 SGHKS, CDR2 YYEKEE (reference sequence). The CDR3 spans 17 residues. The CDR3 reads CASSLSLFGGGGGTQYF. CDR3 nucleotide sequence: TGTGCCAGCAGCTTGTCATTATTTGGTGGGGGCGGAGGGACCCAGTACTTC.

The table lists this clone with a few counts. CDR3 bases: TGTGCCAGCAGTGCTTCTAGCAACTACGAGCAGTACTTC. Protein: CASSASSNYEQYF. The gene calls are TRBV12-3 or TRBV12-4 and TRBJ2-7, with D possibly being TRBD2 (5 bases). V lost 5 bases and J 3 bases, leaving 11 bases between the germline ends. The CDR3 covers 13 residues.

This sequence joins TRBV30 and TRBJ1-4, with 10 positions matching TRBD1. V lost 2 bases to trimming and J lost 7 bases; unmatched junction nucleotides: 7. The CDR3 extends over 15 amino acids. Germline values: CDR1 GTSNPN, CDR2 SVGIG (reference sequence). CDR3 bases: TGTGCCTGGAGTCCTGGACAGGGGGGAACTGAAAAACTGTTTTTT. It translates to CAWSPGQGGTEKLFF.

The chain uses TRBV19 and TRBJ2-7; 11 bases map to TRBD2. CDR1 and CDR2 from the germline V gene are LNHDA and SQIVND (reference sequence). This CDR3 is 16 amino acids long. Trimming at V came to 4 bases and at J to 2 bases, leaving 7 bases not matched to a gene. CDR3 coding DNA: TGTGCCAGTAGTAGGACCGGGACTAGCGGTACCTACGAGCAGTACTTC. Translating gives CASSRTGTSGTYEQYF.

The J gene is TRBJ2-5, the V gene TRBV7-3; D unclear. The ends were cut back, 2 bases at V and 2 bases at J, with 6 bases in the middle. Per the germline V gene, CDR1 is SGHTA and CDR2 is FQGTGA. The CDR3 consists of 13 residues. CDR3 loop: CASSLEQQETQYF. In DNA form, the CDR3 reads TGTGCCAGCAGCTTAGAACAGCAAGAGACCCAGTACTTC.

The chain is built from TRBV29-1 and TRBJ1-1, with 11 bases aligning to TRBD1. Trimming cost V 5 bases and J 4 bases; bases outside gene matches: 3. This CDR3 comprises 13 residues. Germline lookup yields CDR1 SQVTM and CDR2 ANQGSEA. DNA for the CDR3: TGCAGCGTTCGGACAGGGGGCTCCACTGAAGCTTTCTTT. Translation gives CSVRTGGSTEAFF.

J is TRBJ1-2 and V is TRBV29-1, with D perhaps matching TRBD1 (6 bases). CDR1 and CDR2 from the germline V gene are SQVTM and ANQGSEA. V shed 1 base and J shed 3 bases, with 12 bases lying between them. The length of the CDR3 is 14 residues. The CDR3 region has the DNA TGCAGCGTTGAAGGAGTTAACAGGGACTATGGCTACACCTTC. Translating gives CSVEGVNRDYGYTF.